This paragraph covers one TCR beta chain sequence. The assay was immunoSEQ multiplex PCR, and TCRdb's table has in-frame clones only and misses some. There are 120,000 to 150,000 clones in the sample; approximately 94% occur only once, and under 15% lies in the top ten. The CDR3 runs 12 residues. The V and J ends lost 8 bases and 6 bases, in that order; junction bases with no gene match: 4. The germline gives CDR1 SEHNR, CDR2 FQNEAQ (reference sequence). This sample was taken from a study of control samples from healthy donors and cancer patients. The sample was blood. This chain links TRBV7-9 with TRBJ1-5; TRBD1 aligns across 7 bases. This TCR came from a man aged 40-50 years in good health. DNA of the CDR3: TGTGCCAGCCGACAGGGAGGTCAGCCCCAGCATTTT. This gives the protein CASRQGGQPQHF.